This T cell receptor beta chain was recorded in a study of T cell responses to AZD1222 COVID-19 vaccine. Study-level information: Analyses pooled second doses at about 4 or about 12 weeks.

Study-wide results and caveats: Distributed over spike, vaccine-associated CD4 TCRs predominated at 160-218 and 743-854. Mostly white British, mostly female donors; authors suggested clonal diversity may be underestimated.

The repertoire was sequenced with immunoSEQ multiplex PCR; TCRdb's copy has only in-frame clones and lacks some. This table has about 120,000 clones, about four fifths appearing once. With respect to this clone: Its matching antigen is unknown. No conserved phenylalanine or tryptophan is present at the end of the CDR3, so a read error is the likely explanation.

The germline gives CDR1 SGHTA, CDR2 FQGNSA. This CDR3 has 14 amino acids. Trimming shortened V by 5 bases and J by 5 bases, and 12 bases separated the two germline ends. The sequence derives from an adult in good health. The sequencing here drew on peripheral blood, taken on day 0 of AZD1222 vaccination. The gene calls are TRBV7-2 and TRBJ1-4; D may be TRBD1 (5 bases). CDR3 region: CASSRGTLNEKLFL. In DNA, the CDR3 is TGTGCCAGCAGCCGCGGGACCTTAAATGAAAAACTGTTTCTT.